A selection of T cell receptor beta chains follows, all from one sample in a study of blood T cells in healthy people across ages. TCRdb re-analysed the 5' RACE reads in MiXCR, keeping a single row per CDR3 protein. The data hold about a million distinct CDR3 sequences, with 35% to 40% observed a single time. The sequenced sample was blood. These receptor sequences come from a man younger than 35 in good health. Each CDR3 is given without its conserved first and last residue. Fields, in order: clone size, J gene, V gene, CDR3 protein. The size of a clone is reported for some rows only, either as once, few or many, or as a class for expanded clones.

- TRBJ2-5 TRBV7-2 ASSLESGTHFQETQY
many TRBJ2-7 TRBV6-2/TRBV6-3 ASSYVLGYEQY
few TRBJ2-3 TRBV5-6 ASSLPDRGDTQY
few TRBJ2-1 TRBV12-3/TRBV12-4 ASSLADVNEQF
- TRBJ1-2 TRBV28 ASSWTIPYGYT
- TRBJ1-2 TRBV6-6 ASSYPDQDGYT
- TRBJ1-2 TRBV12-3/TRBV12-4 ASSPGQGVPNYGYT
- TRBJ2-3 TRBV7-9 TSSLKEFTDTQY
- TRBJ1-5 TRBV4-1 ASSQGWTNLNQPQH
few TRBJ2-7 TRBV7-6 ASSFRATSYEQY
once TRBJ1-1 TRBV6-5 ASSRGTGSSEAF
- - TRBV21-1 ASVCAYNEQY
- TRBJ2-6 TRBV12-3/TRBV12-4 ASSSTGANVLT
- TRBJ2-1 TRBV19 ASKSGGANEQF
- - TRBV6-2/TRBV6-3 ASSYLTEGATQY
- TRBJ1-4 TRBV7-2 ASSLLGVGTNEKLF
few TRBJ2-3 TRBV7-2 ASSLGWGDTQY
- TRBJ1-3 TRBV4-1 ASSQWVKASSGNTIY
- TRBJ1-2 TRBV6-1 ASSPAGDRGALNYGYT
- TRBJ2-1 TRBV7-9 ASSPGGAGHDEQF
few TRBJ1-5 TRBV6-5 ASSRGANQPQH
- TRBJ2-1 TRBV19 ASSIDGNEQF
- TRBJ2-3 TRBV4-1 ASSQPQADTQY
- TRBJ2-7 TRBV11-1 ASSSNRQGSYEQY
many TRBJ2-5 TRBV4-1 ASSQAFTSGDRQETQY
few TRBJ1-1 TRBV6-2/TRBV6-3 ASTRALNTEAF
many TRBJ1-5 TRBV3-1 ASSPTAVAVQPQH
- TRBJ1-1 TRBV3-1 ASSQREGYTEAF
once TRBJ2-2 TRBV9 ASGVAGQTTGELF
- TRBJ1-1 TRBV5-1 ASSLTRQRNTEAF
few TRBJ2-7 TRBV7-6 ASSPLDRNLYEQY
few TRBJ2-3 TRBV20-1 SARDRLTNPTDTQY
few TRBJ2-1 TRBV5-1 ASSLERAFYNEQF
once TRBJ1-2 TRBV2 ASTGTGRLGGYT
once TRBJ2-2 TRBV2 ASKTGAPNTGELF
- TRBJ2-3 TRBV6-2/TRBV6-3 ASSRIGGVTDTQY
- TRBJ1-1 TRBV20-1 SATVVRDTEAF
- TRBJ2-1 TRBV28 ASSFPGPAVHEQF
- TRBJ2-3 TRBV9 ASSGLSRTDTQY
- TRBJ1-2 TRBV12-3/TRBV12-4 ASSSGPSRGYT
- TRBJ2-7 TRBV4-3 ASSQDLQGAPYEQY
- TRBJ2-2 TRBV7-9 AIDSSTGELF
- TRBJ1-5 TRBV4-3 ASSQDRGAQPQH
- TRBJ1-2 TRBV7-8 ASSSRVTGVNYGYT
few TRBJ2-3 TRBV2 ASSRSPHTDTQY
few TRBJ2-2 TRBV4-2 ASSQGFGEGAGELF
- TRBJ1-6 TRBV7-2 ASSLGGAVGNSPLH
few - TRBV5-6 ASIFTGGSDEQY
few TRBJ1-1 TRBV4-3 ASRGHKSNTEAF